What follows are 27 T cell receptor beta chains derived from one specimen sequenced in a study of STAT5B mutations in CD4+ large granular lymphocyte leukemia. Here immunoSEQ multiplex PCR was the method, and the copy in TCRdb shows in-frame clones only, minus some. The sample has 30,000 to 35,000 clones, over 60% seen once; the top ten hold approximately 6.4%. Sequenced material: CD4+ T cells from blood buffy coats. Receptors were obtained from a human donor in good health.

The chain is built from TRBV28 and TRBJ2-7; 14 nucleotides match TRBD2. The CDR3 spans 17 residues. V was pared by 3 bases and J by 3 bases, with 7 bases of the junction left unmatched. Germline V gene lookup returns CDR1 MDHEN and CDR2 SYDVKM. The CDR3, as DNA: TGTGCCAGCAGTTTGGGGGGACTAGCGGGAGCAAGCTACGAGCAGTACTTC. Its protein product is CASSLGGLAGASYEQYF.

Worth noting for this clone: The germline gene is not matched at one end of the junction; a read error may be the cause. The V gene is TRBV5-6, the J gene TRBJ2-7; 8 bases match TRBD1. CDR1 is SGHDT, CDR2 YYEEEE, per germline. The length of the CDR3 is 12 residues. The CDR3 spells CASSLTGTGVHF. As DNA, the CDR3 is TGTGCCAGCAGCTTGACCGGGACAGGCGTCCACTTC.

The chain links TRBV11-1 to TRBJ1-6; D unresolved. The germline V gene encodes CDR1 SGHAT and CDR2 FQDESV (reference sequence). The CDR3 loop spans 14 amino acids. V lost 2 bases and J lost 6, with 8 bases in between. The CDR3 nucleotides read TGTGCCAGCAGCTTACTACAGTCTAATTCACCCCTCCACTTT. This translates into CASSLLQSNSPLHF. Full variable domain (rest looked up from reference TRBV11-1 and TRBJ1-6): EAEVAQSPRYKITEKSQAVAFWCDPISGHATLYWYRQILGQGPELLVQFQDESVVDDSQLPKDRFSAERLKGVDSTLKIQPAELGDSAMYLCASSLLQSNSPLHFGNGTRLTVT.

The chain has TRBV2 and TRBJ1-5; D might be TRBD1 (6 bases). CDR3 size: 15 residues. CDR1 is SNHLY, CDR2 FYNNEI, per germline. V lost 3 bases and J lost 1, with 10 bases in between. This CDR3 reads CASSEQGTSNQPQHF. DNA for the CDR3: TGTGCCAGCAGTGAGCAGGGGACCAGCAATCAGCCCCAGCATTTT.

The genes are TRBV6-1 and TRBJ1-6, with unresolved D. CDR1 is MNHNS, CDR2 SASEGT, per germline. V shed 0 bases and J shed 5 bases, with 11 bases lying between them. The CDR3 has 16 amino acids. The DNA for the CDR3 is TGTGCCAGCAGTGAAGCGCTTTCAGGACATAATTCACCCCTCCACTTT. Encoded protein: CASSEALSGHNSPLHF.

This clone appeared a single time. The CDR3 loop reads CASSFPQGAGEETQYF. CDR3 DNA sequence: TGTGCCAGCAGCTTCCCCCAGGGGGCGGGCGAAGAGACCCAGTACTTC. The rearrangement uses TRBV7-2 and TRBJ2-5; 8 bases line up with TRBD1. The V and J ends lost 3 bases and 3 bases, in that order; junction bases with no gene match: 9. Germline assignment: CDR1 SGHTA and CDR2 FQGNSA. This CDR3 contains 16 residues. Supplemented by reference TRBV7-2 and TRBJ2-5, the full variable domain reads GAGVSQSPSNKVTEKGKDVELRCDPISGHTALYWYRQSLGQGLEFLIYFQGNSAPDKSGLPSDRFSAERTGGSVSTLTIQRTQQEDSAVYLCASSFPQGAGEETQYFGPGTRLLVL.

Written as DNA, the CDR3 is TGTGCCAGTATCGACCTCGGGGGCACAACTAATGAAAAACTGTTTTTT. The encoded protein is CASIDLGGTTNEKLFF. V usage is TRBV19 and J usage is TRBJ1-4; D is perhaps TRBD1 (6 bases). V was clipped by 7 bases and J by 0 bases, with 15 bases between them. The CDR3 runs to 16 residues. Germline lookup yields CDR1 LNHDA and CDR2 SQIVND (reference sequence).

The chain is built from TRBV29-1 and TRBJ2-2, with D perhaps TRBD1 or TRBD2 (6 bases each). Germline CDR1 SQVTM, CDR2 ANQGSEA. V was cut by 6 bases and J by 0 bases, with 14 bases left in between. The CDR3 sequence is 15 residues long. CDR3: CSVFSEGANTGELFF. Here the CDR3 DNA reads TGCAGCGTGTTCTCGGAGGGGGCGAACACCGGGGAGCTGTTTTTT.

The chain employs TRBV2 and TRBJ2-1; 8 positions agree with TRBD2. The CDR3 length is 15 residues. The V and J ends lost 7 bases and 3 bases, in that order; junction bases with no gene match: 8. The germline V gene has CDR1 SNHLY and CDR2 FYNNEI. The CDR3 DNA is TGTGCCAGCACCCTTCGGGAGGGTCTCTACAATGAGCAGTTCTTC. Encoded protein: CASTLREGLYNEQFF.

In this sample, this clone turned up once. This sequence joins TRBV29-1 and TRBJ1-2; 7 bases match TRBD1. The V gene's germline CDR1 is SQVTM and CDR2 ANQGSEA. The V gene end was trimmed by 2 bases and the J gene end by 0 bases; junction bases not matched to a gene: 6. CDR3 length: 15 residues. CDR3 amino acids: CSVEPPGQTNYGYTF. For the CDR3, the DNA is TGCAGCGTTGAACCACCGGGACAGACTAACTATGGCTACACCTTC.

The table lists this clone with a count of one. The chain recombines TRBV7-9 with TRBJ1-5; D unclear. The ends were cut back, 0 bases at V and 4 bases at J, with 7 bases in the middle. The CDR3 contains 14 residues. Germline V gene lookup returns CDR1 SEHNR and CDR2 FQNEAQ (reference sequence). The CDR3 here is CASSLAEGNQPQHF. In DNA, the CDR3 is TGTGCCAGCAGCTTAGCGGAGGGAAATCAGCCCCAGCATTTT.

This chain links TRBV5-1 with TRBJ2-5; a possible D gene is TRBD2 (6 bases). The germline CDR1 and CDR2 sequences are SGHRS and YFSETQ. This CDR3 is 13 amino acids long. V was trimmed by 6 bases and J by 2 bases, leaving 11 bases between them. The CDR3 loop reads CASTGLRQETQYF. DNA of the CDR3: TGCGCCAGCACGGGACTCCGTCAAGAGACCCAGTACTTC. Looking up the rest from reference TRBV5-1 and TRBJ2-5 gives the full variable domain: KAGVTQTPRYLIKTRGQQVTLSCSPISGHRSVSWYQQTPGQGLQFLFEYFSETQRNKGNFPGRFSGRQFSNSRSEMNVSTLELGDSALYLCASTGLRQETQYFGPGTRLLVL.

V and J are TRBV5-6 and TRBJ1-5; 11 bases align to TRBD1. The V gene end was trimmed by 2 bases and the J gene end by 8 bases; junction bases not matched to a gene: 9. The germline CDR1 and CDR2 sequences are SGHDT and YYEEEE. The CDR3 sequence is 16 residues long. CDR3 sequence: CASSFLGQGAGEPQHF. The CDR3 nucleotides are TGTGCCAGCAGCTTTTTAGGACAGGGGGCGGGTGAGCCCCAGCATTTT.

The chain links TRBV5-1 to TRBJ2-7; 8 bases are a match to TRBD2. The CDR3 consists of 14 residues. Germline loops: CDR1 SGHRS, CDR2 YFSETQ. The V segment lost 5 bases and the J segment 3 bases; nucleotides outside the gene matches: 7. CDR3 nucleotide sequence: TGCGCCAGCAGTTCAGCGGGAGAAAACTACGAGCAGTACTTC. Translation gives CASSSAGENYEQYF.

J is TRBJ1-3 and V is TRBV12-2. TRBV12-2 is flagged as a pseudogene. This CDR3 comprises 16 residues. The CDR3, as DNA: TGTGCAAGTCGCTTAGTAGAGAGGGAGGCTGGAAACACCATATATTTT. Translated, it gives CASRLVEREAGNTIYF.

The CDR3: CASSPLGQNQPQHF. The CDR3 DNA reads TGTGCCAGCTCACCCTTAGGGCAGAATCAGCCCCAGCATTTT. This sequence joins TRBV18 and TRBJ1-5; D is undetermined. The CDR3 has 14 residues. V was shortened by 3 bases and J by 4 bases, with 10 bases between the two germline ends. Germline CDR1 KGHSH, CDR2 LQKENI.

V usage is TRBV4-1 and J usage is TRBJ2-6; D ambiguous. The V end was cut by 3 bases, the J end by 2 bases, with 14 bases between. Germline V CDR1 and CDR2: MGHRA, YSYEKL. The CDR3 has 17 amino acids. The CDR3 sequence is CASSQDPINTGANVLTF. The DNA for the CDR3 is TGCGCCAGCAGCCAGGACCCTATCAACACTGGGGCCAACGTCCTGACTTTC.

The CDR3 bases are TGTGCCAGAAGCGTGTCGCCGACCCCTGATAGCAATCAGCCCCAGCATTTT. It translates to CARSVSPTPDSNQPQHF. The V call is TRBV5-3, the J call TRBJ1-5, with no clear D. TRBV5-3 has ORF status, its function being uncertain. The CDR3 covers 17 residues. Trimming pared 4 bases from V and 0 bases from J, leaving 17 bases between.

The chain couples TRBV5-1 to TRBJ2-5; 9 nucleotides agree with TRBD1. V lost 5 bases and J lost 6; bases outside the gene matches: 5. CDR3 length: 13 amino acids. From germline, CDR1 is SGHRS and CDR2 YFSETQ. In DNA, the CDR3 is TGCGCCAGCAGTCAGGGACAGGGTCAGACCCAGTACTTC. This codes for CASSQGQGQTQYF.

In DNA, the CDR3 is TGTGCCAGCAGGGAAACAGGGGGCGGTGAGCAGTTCTTC. It codes for CASRETGGGEQFF. This chain links TRBV6-1 with TRBJ2-1; 9 nucleotides align to TRBD1. With 6 bases clipped from V and 9 bases from J, the junction kept 6 bases outside the gene matches. The germline gives CDR1 MNHNS, CDR2 SASEGT. The CDR3 sequence is 13 residues long.

The chain carries TRBV9 and TRBJ2-5, with 8 bases matching TRBD2. Germline CDR1 reads SGDLS; CDR2 reads YYNGEE. After removal of 2 bases from V and 5 bases from J, the junction contained 11 bases not matched to a gene. The CDR3 runs 16 residues. The CDR3 region is CASSVNQRELRETQYF. The DNA for the CDR3 is TGTGCCAGCAGCGTTAACCAGCGGGAGCTACGGGAGACCCAGTACTTC.

V is TRBV5-1 and J is TRBJ1-3; D call uncertain. Germline-derived CDR1 and CDR2 are SGHRS and YFSETQ. Trimming stripped 5 bases from V and 0 bases from J, with 12 bases between. CDR3 length: 15 amino acids. As DNA, the CDR3 is TGCGCCAGCAGGGAGACGACGGGCTCTGGAAACACCATATATTTT. Translation gives CASRETTGSGNTIYF.

This rearrangement joins TRBV7-2 to TRBJ2-7, with 8 bases aligning to TRBD2. Unmatched junction bases numbered 1, after V lost 0 bases and J lost 3 bases. Germline V gives CDR1 SGHTA, CDR2 FQGNSA. The CDR3 length is 14 residues. The CDR3 DNA reads TGTGCCAGCAGCTTAGCTAGCGGGGACTACGAGCAGTACTTC. It translates to CASSLASGDYEQYF.

The chain uses TRBV18 and TRBJ2-2, with a weak D call TRBD1 (5 bases). Per germline, CDR1 KGHSH and CDR2 LQKENI. The CDR3 length is 13 residues. Trimming left V 4 bases short and J 8 bases short, with 11 bases between. CDR3 residues: CASSRDSSGELFF. CDR3 nucleotides: TGTGCCAGCTCACGAGACAGCAGTGGGGAGCTGTTTTTT.

This sequence joins TRBV7-2 and TRBJ2-3; 9 bases match TRBD2. Per the germline V gene, CDR1 is SGHTA and CDR2 is FQGNSA. The CDR3 covers 18 residues. The ends lost 2 bases at V and 0 bases at J; junction bases unmatched: 9. CDR3 sequence reads: CASSLLAGGLGSTDTQYF. The CDR3, as DNA: TGTGCCAGCAGCTTACTCGCGGGGGGGCTTGGTAGCACAGATACGCAGTATTTT.

The rearrangement links TRBV2 to TRBJ2-2, with TRBD2 matching 10 bases. CDR3 length: 15 amino acids. Germline-derived CDR1 and CDR2 are SNHLY and FYNNEI. Losses at the gene ends were 5 bases for V and 6 bases for J; bases not matched to a gene: 6. CDR3 nucleotides: TGTGCCAGCAGTTCTAGCGGGGGCCCCCCCGGGGAGCTGTTTTTT. This gives the protein CASSSSGGPPGELFF. Supplemented by reference TRBV2 and TRBJ2-2, the full variable domain reads EPEVTQTPSHQVTQMGQEVILRCVPISNHLYFYWYRQILGQKVEFLVSFYNNEISEKSEIFDDQFSVERPDGSNFTLKIRSTKLEDSAMYFCASSSSGGPPGELFFGEGSRLTVL.

This chain connects TRBV19 to TRBJ1-2; weak D call: TRBD1 (5 bases). Trimming cost V 6 bases and J 4 bases, with 12 bases left between them. Germline V gives CDR1 LNHDA, CDR2 SQIVND (reference sequence). The CDR3 contains 13 residues. The CDR3 DNA reads as TGTGCCAGTAGCTCCAGGGAAGGCTATGGCTACACCTTC. Its translation is CASSSREGYGYTF.